This T cell receptor beta chain emerged from a study of blood T cells in healthy people across ages. Whole-study context: With template switching, about one barcoded beta molecule was captured per two T cells. Study-level points and caveats: TCR beta diversity was tightly associated with the proportion of naive T cells.

A note on this clonotype: The antigen remains undetermined.

CDR3 length equals 12 residues. V was shortened by 7 bases and J by 8 bases, with 11 bases between the two germline ends. Primers used in a second PCR of about 6 to 12 cycles were a sample-barcoded 5' primer and a J-beta primer mix. All cDNA molecules were each tagged by a template-switch adaptor with 12 random nucleotides. TCRdb re-derived calls from the 5' RACE reads in MiXCR, one entry per CDR3 protein. Here the sample spans around 820,000 distinct CDR3 sequences, 20% to 25% being singletons. This sample was shared with a second study, whose subject was T cells of mothers and their children.

The gene calls are TRBV12-3 or TRBV12-4 and TRBJ1-4, with a possible D match to TRBD1 (5 bases). The sequencing input was blood. This TCR was recovered from a boy younger than 18 in good health. CDR3 sequence: CASTNRGEKLFF. The CDR3 DNA follows: TGTGCCAGCACCAACCGGGGGGAAAAACTGTTTTTT.